The 25 T cell receptor beta chains below were found in one sample sequenced in a study of blood T cell repertoires in COVID-19. Some clones are missing from TCRdb's copy, which holds only in-frame ones; the method was immunoSEQ multiplex PCR. Among roughly 220,000 clones listed, 70% to 90% were seen once. Source material: peripheral blood. The receptors originated from a woman in her fifties or sixties with COVID-19, enrolled during active disease.

The rearrangement links TRBV6-1 to TRBJ1-4; 8 bases are a match to TRBD1. Germline V gene sequence: CDR1 MNHNS, CDR2 SASEGT. The length of the CDR3 is 15 residues. V was clipped by 1 base and J by 8 bases; unmatched bases: 6. CDR3 nucleotides: TGTGCCAGCAGTGAAGGGACAGGGAGGAGAGAAAAACTGTTTTTT. Its translation is CASSEGTGRREKLFF.

The chain couples TRBV10-3 to TRBJ1-6; no firm D call. With 5 bases removed from V and 9 bases from J, the gap between germline ends came to 14 bases. The CDR3 runs to 14 residues. The germline CDR1 and CDR2 sequences are ENHRY and SYGVKD. CDR3: CAISRPQSGSPLHF. The DNA of the CDR3 is TGTGCCATCAGTCGGCCTCAGTCGGGTTCACCCCTCCACTTT.

The chain uses TRBV6-2 or TRBV6-3 and TRBJ2-3; 9 bases match TRBD1. The CDR3 is made up of 16 amino acids. With V trimmed by 0 bases and J by 2 bases, 3 bases remained unmatched. Germline assignment: CDR1 MNHEY and CDR2 SVGEGT. The CDR3, as DNA: TGTGCCAGCAGTTACTCGGGACAGGGTCTCACAGATACGCAGTATTTT. Encoded protein: CASSYSGQGLTDTQYF.

The chain employs TRBV2 and TRBJ2-2; D perhaps matches TRBD2 (6 bases). Germline V lookup: CDR1 SNHLY, CDR2 FYNNEI. CDR3 length: 16 residues. V lost 10 bases and J lost 6, with 24 bases in between. This CDR3 is CAIGGTGSRPAGELFF. CDR3 sequence (DNA): TGTGCCATCGGAGGGACCGGGAGTAGGCCGGCCGGGGAGCTGTTTTTT.

The rearrangement uses TRBV19 and TRBJ1-1; no clear D. Trimming took off 7 bases at V and 6 bases at J, with 15 bases between the two ends. Germline CDR1 is LNHDA and CDR2 is SQIVND (reference sequence). The CDR3 sequence is 13 residues long. The CDR3 protein is CASIPGIFAEAFF. CDR3 nucleotide sequence: TGTGCCAGTATCCCGGGTATTTTCGCTGAAGCTTTCTTT.

The genes are TRBV5-1 and TRBJ1-6; D remains ambiguous. This CDR3 spans 16 amino acids. The germline V gene encodes CDR1 SGHRS and CDR2 YFSETQ. V was clipped by 2 bases and J by 7 bases, with 16 bases between them. The CDR3: CASSLSVTMLNSPLHF. CDR3 coding DNA: TGCGCCAGCAGCTTATCAGTTACCATGTTGAATTCACCCCTCCACTTT.

J is TRBJ2-1 and V is TRBV11-2; D uncertain. The CDR3 totals 13 residues. Trimming left V 4 bases short and J 7 bases short, with 11 bases between. Germline loops: CDR1 SGHAT, CDR2 FQNNGV. CDR3 nucleotide sequence: TGTGCCAGCAGCTCACTCCTTAAAAATGAGCAGTTCTTC. It is translated as CASSSLLKNEQFF.

The CDR3 DNA follows: TGTGCCAGCTCACCACCCGCCGGGGGAGTCACCCTCCACTTT. Its translation is CASSPPAGGVTLHF. The V gene is TRBV18, the J gene TRBJ1-6, with a possible D match to TRBD1 (5 bases). Germline V lookup: CDR1 KGHSH, CDR2 LQKENI. V was cut by 0 bases and J by 14 bases, with 14 bases left in between. This CDR3 is 14 amino acids long.

This clone appeared once. The chain employs TRBV7-6 and TRBJ1-1, with a possible D match to TRBD1 (6 bases). Germline assignment: CDR1 SGHVS and CDR2 FNYEAQ. CDR3 size: 15 residues. Between the trimmed V and J ends, which lost 5 bases and 0 bases, there was a span of 13 bases. CDR3 sequence (DNA): TGTGCCAGCAGCGCCAGGCAGGGGTTGAACACTGAAGCTTTCTTT. This encodes CASSARQGLNTEAFF.

The chain links TRBV7-6 to TRBJ2-5; 11 bases map to TRBD1. With V trimmed by 4 bases and J by 4 bases, 8 bases remained unmatched. CDR3 length: 16 amino acids. Germline-derived CDR1 and CDR2 are SGHVS and FNYEAQ. CDR3 sequence reads: CASSSRGQGARETQYF. In nucleotides, the CDR3 is TGTGCCAGCAGCTCACGCGGACAGGGGGCGAGAGAGACCCAGTACTTC. The full variable domain, rest sourced from reference TRBV7-6 and TRBJ2-5, is GAGVSQSPRYKVTKRGQDVALRCDPISGHVSLYWYRQALGQGPEFLTYFNYEAQQDKSGLPNDRFSAERPEGSISTLTIQRTEQRDSAMYRCASSSRGQGARETQYFGPGTRLLVL.

This sequence joins TRBV28 and TRBJ1-2; tentative D call: TRBD1 (6 bases). The CDR3 runs to 14 residues. V was trimmed by 3 bases and J by 8 bases, leaving 16 bases between them. In germline, CDR1 is MDHEN, CDR2 SYDVKM. The CDR3 coding sequence is TGTGCCAGCAGTTTGGACAGAACCCCGGGGGGCTACACCTTC. Translating gives CASSLDRTPGGYTF.

The V and J genes are TRBV5-1 and TRBJ1-2; D gene ambiguous. The ends were cut back, 0 bases at V and 8 bases at J, with 11 bases in the middle. In germline, CDR1 is SGHRS, CDR2 YFSETQ. The CDR3 extends over 13 amino acids. CDR3 bases: TGCGCCAGCAGCTTGGACCAGACTTGGGGCTACACCTTC. As protein: CASSLDQTWGYTF.

V is TRBV30 and J is TRBJ2-7; D is perhaps TRBD1 (5 bases). This CDR3 comprises 14 residues. CDR1 is GTSNPN and CDR2 is SVGIG in the germline V gene (reference sequence). V lost 0 bases and J lost 2, with 11 bases in between. This CDR3 is CAWSVTRQTYEQYF. The CDR3 DNA reads as TGTGCCTGGAGTGTTACGCGACAGACCTACGAGCAGTACTTC.

This chain links TRBV28 with TRBJ1-4; unclear D gene. The CDR3 is 11 residues long. Trimming removed 8 bases at V and 5 bases at J, with 6 bases between. Per germline, CDR1 MDHEN and CDR2 SYDVKM. The CDR3 region is CASRSNEKLFF. The CDR3 coding sequence is TGTGCCAGCCGGTCCAATGAAAAACTGTTTTTT.

This clone appeared a single time. The chain carries TRBV27 and TRBJ2-3; 9 bases match TRBD2. CDR3 length equals 17 residues. V lost 2 bases to trimming and J lost 2 bases; unmatched junction nucleotides: 8. Germline V lookup: CDR1 MNHEY, CDR2 SMNVEV (reference sequence). The CDR3 DNA reads as TGTGCCAGCAGTTTAGGGGTAGCGGGGGCCCCCACAGATACGCAGTATTTT. This encodes CASSLGVAGAPTDTQYF.

The chain combines TRBV7-9 with TRBJ2-1, with TRBD2 identical over 8 bases. The germline CDR1 and CDR2 sequences are SEHNR and FQNEAQ (reference sequence). The CDR3 length is 17 residues. Losses at the gene ends were 3 bases for V and 7 bases for J; bases not matched to a gene: 14. The CDR3 DNA reads as TGTGCCAGCAGCTTCCGACTTGGTCGCGGGGGGTTGAATGAGCAGTTCTTC. Translation gives CASSFRLGRGGLNEQFF.

This clone has only one observation. This chain uses TRBV30 with TRBJ1-4, with D tentatively TRBD1 (5 bases). The CDR3 is made up of 13 amino acids. Germline V gene lookup returns CDR1 GTSNPN and CDR2 SVGIG (reference sequence). Deletions cut 2 bases from V and 7 bases from J, with 11 bases between. The CDR3 DNA follows: TGTGCCTGGAGTCTCAGGGAGGGTGAAAAACTGTTTTTT. Its translation is CAWSLREGEKLFF.

J is TRBJ1-4 and V is TRBV4-3; D is ambiguous. The CDR3 spans 20 residues. Germline CDR1 LGHNA, CDR2 YSLEER. V was clipped by 0 bases and J by 0 bases, with 20 bases between them. As DNA, the CDR3 is TGCGCCAGCAGCCAAGATCCCCCAGCTACTATCCATCCAACTAATGAAAAACTGTTTTTT. This sequence encodes CASSQDPPATIHPTNEKLFF.

V gene TRBV18 combines with J gene TRBJ1-6; possible D gene TRBD1, 6 bases. Germline CDR1 and CDR2: KGHSH and LQKENI. V lost 1 base and J lost 5, with 12 bases in between. The CDR3 extends over 16 amino acids. As DNA, the CDR3 is TGTGCCAGCTCACCACAACAGGGATCCGATAATTCACCCCTCCACTTT. Translated: CASSPQQGSDNSPLHF.

The J gene is TRBJ2-1, the V gene TRBV2, with TRBD1 matching over 8 bases. From germline, CDR1 is SNHLY and CDR2 FYNNEI. Trimming took 5 bases from V and 0 from J; bases not matched to a gene: 3. The CDR3 is made up of 15 amino acids. CDR3 loop: CASSSQGGSYNEQFF. CDR3 nucleotides: TGTGCCAGCAGTTCACAGGGGGGCTCCTACAATGAGCAGTTCTTC.

The V call is TRBV11-2, the J call TRBJ2-7; perhaps TRBD2 as D (5 bases). This CDR3 has 14 amino acids. Deletions cut 1 base from V and 3 bases from J, with 10 bases between. Germline assignment: CDR1 SGHAT and CDR2 FQNNGV. This CDR3 is CASSLVAGGYEQYV. CDR3 nucleotides: TGTGCCAGCAGCTTAGTTGCGGGCGGCTACGAGCAGTACGTC.

This clone was observed a handful of times. V gene TRBV19 combines with J gene TRBJ1-3; possible D gene TRBD1, 5 bases. The germline V gene has CDR1 LNHDA and CDR2 SQIVND (reference sequence). V was pared by 7 bases and J by 2 bases, with 6 bases between. This CDR3 has 12 amino acids. This CDR3 reads CASKGPGNTIYF. The DNA for the CDR3 is TGTGCCAGTAAGGGGCCTGGAAACACCATATATTTT.

This chain joins TRBV2 and TRBJ2-1; D may be TRBD1 (6 bases). The CDR3 covers 16 residues. CDR1 SNHLY and CDR2 FYNNEI come from the germline V gene. Trimming left V 6 bases short and J 7 bases short, with 22 bases between. For the CDR3, the DNA is TGTGCCAGCAGCGACCACAGGGTTCCCCAACGGAATGAGCAGTTCTTC. The encoded protein is CASSDHRVPQRNEQFF. Full variable domain (missing parts from reference TRBV2 and TRBJ2-1): EPEVTQTPSHQVTQMGQEVILRCVPISNHLYFYWYRQILGQKVEFLVSFYNNEISEKSEIFDDQFSVERPDGSNFTLKIRSTKLEDSAMYFCASSDHRVPQRNEQFFGPGTRLTVL.

V usage is TRBV2 and J usage is TRBJ1-5; 8 bases are a match to TRBD1. J lost 7 bases, V lost 4 bases, and 6 bases had no gene match. This CDR3 contains 14 residues. Germline V gene sequence: CDR1 SNHLY, CDR2 FYNNEI. Here the CDR3 DNA reads TGTGCCAGCAGTGGAGGACAGGGCGAACAGCCCCAGCATTTT. It yields the protein CASSGGQGEQPQHF.

A single count supports this clone. This rearrangement joins TRBV2 to TRBJ2-3; 7 nucleotides align to TRBD2. V shed 2 bases and J 7 bases; nucleotides not matched to a gene: 9. The CDR3 has 15 residues. CDR1 is SNHLY and CDR2 is FYNNEI in the germline V gene. The CDR3 sequence is CASSEMRGGAYTQYF. DNA for the CDR3: TGTGCCAGCAGTGAAATGCGCGGGGGTGCATATACGCAGTATTTT.